What follows are 18 T cell receptor beta chains derived from one specimen sequenced in a study of control samples from healthy donors and cancer patients. Assay: immunoSEQ multiplex PCR; the TCRdb copy retains only in-frame clones and omits some. The sample consists of 150,000 to 200,000 clones, approximately 92% of them appearing once. The specimen sequenced was blood. The receptors come from a man younger than 30 in good health.

This clone was seen just once. This chain links TRBV7-9 with TRBJ2-7; 7 nucleotides line up with TRBD1. Per germline, CDR1 SEHNR and CDR2 FQNEAQ (reference sequence). Germline trimming cut 2 bases from V and 2 bases from J; bases unmatched to any gene: 3. This CDR3 has 14 residues. The CDR3 region is CASSLKGGPYEQYF. The CDR3 DNA reads as TGTGCCAGCAGCTTAAAAGGGGGCCCCTACGAGCAGTACTTC.

V is TRBV5-1 and J is TRBJ1-4; no definite D call. The CDR3 length is 14 residues. Between the trimmed V and J ends, which lost 3 bases and 4 bases, there was a span of 10 bases. CDR1 and CDR2 (germline): SGHRS, YFSETQ. In DNA, the CDR3 is TGCGCCAGCAGCTCATCAGCGGGTAATGAAAAACTGTTTTTT. It specifies CASSSSAGNEKLFF.

The genes are TRBV2 and TRBJ1-4; the D gene is possibly TRBD1 (5 bases). V was pared by 7 bases and J by 3 bases, with 12 bases between. The V gene's germline CDR1 is SNHLY and CDR2 FYNNEI. The CDR3 contains 14 residues. The CDR3: CASKEGLANEKLFF. CDR3 sequence (DNA): TGTGCCAGCAAGGAGGGACTCGCTAATGAAAAACTGTTTTTT.

V and J are TRBV9 and TRBJ2-1; D might be TRBD1 (6 bases). Germline loops: CDR1 SGDLS, CDR2 YYNGEE. CDR3 size: 16 residues. V lost 4 bases and J 0 bases, leaving 14 bases between the germline ends. This chain's CDR3 is CASSLSRDNSYNEQFF. CDR3 DNA sequence: TGTGCCAGCAGCCTGTCCCGGGACAACTCCTACAATGAGCAGTTCTTC.

The genes are TRBV28 and TRBJ1-4, with D possibly matching TRBD1 (6 bases). Per germline, CDR1 MDHEN and CDR2 SYDVKM. V lost 5 bases and J lost 8, with 18 bases in between. This CDR3 comprises 15 residues. As DNA, the CDR3 is TGTGCCAGCAGTGACCCAGGGGTTAGGGGGGAAAAACTGTTTTTT. The encoded protein is CASSDPGVRGEKLFF.

This clone was counted a single time. The V gene is TRBV5-8, the J gene TRBJ2-3; 10 bases map to TRBD1. CDR3 length: 13 residues. V dropped 5 bases and J dropped 11; count of bases not matched to a gene: 8. In germline, CDR1 is SGHTS, CDR2 YDEGEE. CDR3 sequence reads: CASRSPGQGLQYF. In DNA, the CDR3 is TGTGCCAGCAGATCCCCGGGACAGGGGTTGCAGTATTTT.

This chain joins TRBV5-6 and TRBJ2-7; D uncertain. CDR3 size: 12 residues. Germline CDR1 is SGHDT and CDR2 is YYEEEE. The ends were cut back, 2 bases at V and 5 bases at J, with 8 bases in the middle. The CDR3 bases are TGTGCCAGCAGCTTTCGAATCCACGAGCAGTACTTC. It codes for CASSFRIHEQYF.

In nucleotides, the CDR3 is TGCAGCGTGAAATTGAACACTGAAGCTTTCTTT. This gives the protein CSVKLNTEAFF. The chain uses TRBV29-1 and TRBJ1-1; no definite D call. CDR1 is SQVTM, CDR2 ANQGSEA, per germline. The CDR3 contains 11 residues. The V end lost 6 bases, the J end lost 0 bases, and 5 bases lay between the germline ends.

The chain uses TRBV29-1 and TRBJ1-3; no reliable D call. Germline values: CDR1 SQVTM, CDR2 ANQGSEA. V lost 4 bases and J lost 2, with 6 bases in between. CDR3 length: 12 amino acids. CDR3 nucleotide sequence: TGCAGCGTTGTGACTCCTGGAAACACCATATATTTT. Protein sequence: CSVVTPGNTIYF.

The chain recombines TRBV7-8 with TRBJ2-5; D might be TRBD1 (6 bases). Germline CDR1 reads SGHVS; CDR2 reads FQNEAQ. The CDR3 loop spans 14 amino acids. V lost 1 base and J 0 bases, leaving 6 bases between the germline ends. In DNA, the CDR3 is TGTGCCAGCAGCTTAGACAGGGACCAAGAGACCCAGTACTTC. Its protein is CASSLDRDQETQYF.

The genes are TRBV6-5 and TRBJ1-5; 8 positions match TRBD1. There are 14 residues in the CDR3. Germline assignment: CDR1 MNHEY and CDR2 SVGAGI. The trim removed 2 bases at V and 7 bases at J, leaving 4 bases unmatched. CDR3 protein: CASSYGQGRQPQHF. The CDR3 region has the DNA TGTGCCAGCAGTTACGGACAGGGCCGGCAGCCCCAGCATTTT.

The chain uses TRBV5-4 and TRBJ1-4; TRBD1 aligns across 7 bases. The CDR3 is made up of 15 amino acids. Germline CDR1 and CDR2: SGHNT and YYREEE (reference sequence). Trimming took 3 bases from V and 7 from J; bases not matched to a gene: 9. The CDR3 nucleotides read TGTGCCAGCAGCTCCCTCAAGGGGGCGGGTGAAAAACTGTTTTTT. The encoded protein is CASSSLKGAGEKLFF.

This clone was recorded once. The V call is TRBV5-1, the J call TRBJ1-2, with 11 bases identical to TRBD1. CDR3 size: 16 residues. V was pared by 6 bases and J by 4 bases, with 11 bases of the junction left unmatched. CDR1 SGHRS and CDR2 YFSETQ come from the germline V gene. The CDR3 sequence: CASTREGTGGPYGYTF. CDR3 nucleotide sequence: TGCGCCAGCACCCGGGAGGGGACAGGGGGGCCCTATGGCTACACCTTC.

The rearrangement joins TRBV7-9 to TRBJ1-2; D possibly corresponds to TRBD1 (6 bases). Trimming removed 3 bases at V and 4 bases at J, with 18 bases between. From germline, CDR1 is SEHNR and CDR2 FQNEAQ (reference sequence). This CDR3 is 16 amino acids long. CDR3 region: CASSFYPAGAIYGYTF. As DNA, the CDR3 is TGTGCCAGCAGCTTTTATCCCGCAGGGGCCATCTATGGCTACACCTTC.

The chain's CDR3 is CASSSTGTGDEKLFF. The CDR3 DNA follows: TGTGCCAGCAGTTCGACCGGGACAGGGGATGAAAAACTGTTTTTT. The rearrangement joins TRBV28 to TRBJ1-4; the match to TRBD1 covers 10 bases. The V gene end was trimmed by 4 bases and the J gene end by 6 bases; junction bases not matched to a gene: 5. CDR1 is MDHEN and CDR2 is SYDVKM in the germline V gene. The CDR3 contains 15 residues.

The rearrangement joins TRBV7-6 to TRBJ2-3; TRBD2 aligns across 12 bases. From germline, CDR1 is SGHVS and CDR2 FNYEAQ. This CDR3 spans 18 amino acids. Trimming at V came to 1 base and at J to 3 bases, leaving 8 bases not matched to a gene. The CDR3 is CASSLEASGGAGTDTQYF. The CDR3 coding sequence is TGTGCCAGCAGCTTAGAGGCTAGCGGGGGGGCGGGGACAGATACGCAGTATTTT.

The chain uses TRBV24-1 and TRBJ1-3; possibly TRBD1 for D (5 bases). The CDR3 sequence is 19 residues long. Germline V gene lookup returns CDR1 KGHDR and CDR2 SFDVKD. Deletions cut 4 bases from V and 4 bases from J, with 25 bases between. The CDR3 reads CATSEPQFPFQGSGNTIYF. CDR3 DNA sequence: TGTGCCACCAGTGAACCCCAGTTCCCCTTCCAGGGCTCAGGAAACACCATATATTTT.

The chain couples TRBV7-2 to TRBJ1-5; the D is unclear. Trimming removed 3 bases from V and 2 bases from J, with 8 bases in between. The germline CDR1 and CDR2 sequences are SGHTA and FQGNSA. The CDR3 contains 14 residues. This CDR3 is CASSFSGRNQPQHF. CDR3 nucleotide sequence: TGTGCCAGCAGCTTTTCTGGGCGCAATCAGCCCCAGCATTTT.